The TCR beta chain described here comes from a study of T-cell reconstitution after alpha-beta-depleted transplantation in children. Study-wide findings and caveats: Newly produced T cells mostly accounted for T-cell counts and diversity one year post-transplant. Elevated TCRbeta diversity at day 60 was traced, in some patients, to surviving recipient T cells and thymic progenitors. The study reportedly traced alpha-beta T cells about two months after transplant to several hundred expanded graft clones.

Remarks on this clonotype: What it binds is not known.

Using unique molecular identifiers, the investigators prepared the TCRbeta library. TCRdb re-derived calls from the PCR reads in MiXCR, one entry per CDR3 protein. The sample shows 450,000 to 600,000 distinct CDR3 sequences, roughly 13% of them seen only once. CDR1 and CDR2 (germline): SEHNR, FQNEAQ (reference sequence). The V end was cut by 5 bases, the J end by 8 bases, with 12 bases between. The CDR3 is 13 residues long. Material: PBMCs, mostly from graft donor cells, obtained 360 days after TCRalphabeta/CD19-depleted stem cell transplant. The J gene is TRBJ1-4, the V gene TRBV7-9, with D unresolved. The clonotype comes from a male patient younger than 18 who had a stem cell transplant for acute myeloid leukemia, so the T cells may come from the graft donor. The CDR3 sequence is CASSPRLGEKLFF. CDR3 DNA sequence: TGTGCCAGCAGCCCCCGGCTCGGGGAAAAACTGTTTTTT.